The rows below give T cell receptor beta chains drawn from one sample of a study of blood T cell repertoires in COVID-19. The table came from immunoSEQ multiplex PCR; TCRdb's copy has only in-frame clones and leaves some out. This sample has more than 85,000 clones, with 75% to 85% found just once. The sample comprised peripheral blood. Receptors originate from a woman in her fifties or sixties with acute or convalescent COVID-19. CDR3s include the opening cysteine and the closing phenylalanine or tryptophan. A D gene is named only where the DNA matches it firmly. Rows may omit the clone size; those that give it use once, few, many or a size class.

- TRBJ2-2 TRBV4-1 - CASSQDPLVATGELFF TGCGCCAGCAGCCAAGATCCCCTAGTGGCCACCGGGGAGCTGTTTTTT
- TRBJ2-1 TRBV18 - CASSPAVYNEQFF TGTGCCAGCTCACCGGCGGTTTACAATGAGCAGTTCTTC
TRBD2 TRBJ2-3 TRBV14 few CASSQALAADTQYF TGTGCCAGCAGCCAAGCCCTAGCGGCAGATACGCAGTATTTT
- TRBJ2-1 TRBV2 - CASRESPGTYNEQFF TGTGCCAGCAGGGAGAGCCCCGGCACCTACAATGAGCAGTTCTTC
- TRBJ1-1 TRBV13 - CASRLGGQNTEAFF TGTGCCAGCCGCCTCGGGGGGCAGAACACTGAAGCTTTCTTT
- TRBJ2-4 TRBV19 - CASYRTGNAKNIQYF TGTGCCAGTTACCGAACAGGGAACGCCAAAAACATTCAGTACTTC
TRBD1 TRBJ1-1 TRBV6-2/TRBV6-3 - CASSTRQGLTEAFF TGTGCCAGCAGTACCCGACAGGGTTTGACTGAAGCTTTCTTT
TRBD1 TRBJ1-4 TRBV19 - CATKPGQGVEKLFF TGTGCCACTAAACCGGGACAGGGCGTTGAAAAACTGTTTTTT
- TRBJ2-1 TRBV6-4 - CASRVRDSQNNEQFF TGTGCCAGCAGAGTCCGGGACTCTCAAAACAATGAGCAGTTCTTC
TRBD2 TRBJ2-3 TRBV11-3 - CASSLVTSGGGADTQYF TGTGCCAGCAGCTTAGTTACTAGCGGGGGTGGCGCAGATACGCAGTATTTT
- TRBJ2-4 TRBV2 - CASSDTGDRKNIQYF TGTGCCAGCAGTGATACGGGGGACCGGAAAAACATTCAGTACTTC
TRBD2 TRBJ2-3 TRBV6-2/TRBV6-3 - CASSSELAGGPDTQYF TGTGCCAGCAGTAGCGAACTAGCGGGGGGGCCAGATACGCAGTATTTT
- TRBJ2-5 TRBV25-1 - CASRGVGETQYF TGTGCCAGCAGAGGGGTAGGGGAGACCCAGTACTTC
- TRBJ2-5 TRBV4-3 - CASSPTGTETQYF TGCGCCAGCAGCCCTACAGGTACCGAGACCCAGTACTTC
- TRBJ2-5 TRBV11-3 - CASSLAKAVETQYF TGTGCCAGCAGCTTAGCGAAGGCGGTGGAGACCCAGTACTTC
- TRBJ1-1 TRBV3-1/TRBV3-2 - CASSQQENTEAFF TGTGCCAGCAGCCAACAGGAGAACACTGAAGCTTTCTTT
TRBD1 TRBJ1-6 TRBV10-3 - CAIKTGPNSPLHF TGTGCCATCAAGACAGGGCCAAATTCACCCCTCCACTTT
TRBD1 TRBJ1-6 TRBV6-1 - CASSELDRGNSPLHF TGTGCCAGCAGTGAATTGGACAGGGGTAATTCACCCCTCCACTTT
TRBD2 TRBJ2-3 TRBV6-5 - CASSTEASGPQYF TGTGCCAGCAGTACCGAGGCTAGCGGCCCGCAGTATTTT
- TRBJ1-2 TRBV7-9 - CASSPTLRGNYGYTF TGTGCCAGCAGCCCTACCCTCCGGGGTAACTATGGCTACACCTTC
- TRBJ2-5 TRBV5-6 - CASSLVRSGEQETQYF TGTGCCAGCAGCTTGGTTCGTTCGGGGGAGCAAGAGACCCAGTACTTC
TRBD1 TRBJ1-1 TRBV4-1 - CASSQAGGGNTEAFF TGCGCCAGCAGCCAAGCAGGGGGTGGAAACACTGAAGCTTTCTTT
- TRBJ2-2 TRBV27 - CASSLEHTGELFF TGTGCCAGCAGTTTAGAGCACACCGGGGAGCTGTTTTTT
- TRBJ1-1 TRBV2 - CASTFRGNTEAFF TGTGCCAGCACGTTCAGGGGCAACACTGAAGCTTTCTTT
- TRBJ2-2 TRBV9 - CASSVVSLEAGELFF TGTGCCAGCAGCGTAGTATCGTTGGAGGCCGGGGAGCTGTTTTTT
- TRBJ2-4 TRBV2 - CASSEGEDIQYF TGTGCCAGCAGTGAGGGCGAAGACATTCAGTACTTC
- TRBJ1-2 TRBV6-1 - CASSEGAGRGYGYTF TGTGCCAGCAGTGAAGGGGCAGGCCGGGGCTATGGCTACACCTTC
TRBD1 TRBJ1-2 TRBV7-2 once CASSRDDRVNDGYTF TGTGCCAGCAGCAGGGACGACAGGGTGAACGATGGCTACACCTTC
- TRBJ2-5 TRBV9 - CASSATPTKSKTQYF TGTGCCAGCAGCGCGACCCCTACTAAGTCCAAGACCCAGTACTTC
TRBD1 TRBJ2-7 TRBV27 - CASSLWDRPYEQYF TGTGCCAGCAGTTTATGGGACAGGCCCTACGAGCAGTACTTC
- TRBJ2-5 TRBV2 - CASRQSWGRPETQYF TGTGCCAGCAGACAAAGTTGGGGGCGGCCAGAGACCCAGTACTTC
- TRBJ2-7 TRBV5-1 - CASSYPEVGGSYEQYF TGCGCCAGCAGCTACCCTGAGGTGGGGGGCTCCTACGAGCAGTACTTC
- TRBJ2-7 TRBV27 few CASKHLASYEQYF TGTGCCAGCAAACACCTAGCCTCCTACGAGCAGTACTTC
- TRBJ2-2 TRBV11-1 - CASSLGQSSIAGELFF TGTGCCAGCAGCTTAGGACAGTCAAGCATTGCCGGGGAGCTGTTTTTT
TRBD1 TRBJ1-6 TRBV7-9 once CASSQGQGNNSPLHF TGTGCCAGCAGCCAGGGACAGGGAAATAATTCACCCCTCCACTTT
- TRBJ2-5 TRBV7-8 once CASSATSKLSSVTQYF TGTGCCAGCAGCGCAACTAGCAAATTAAGTAGTGTGACCCAGTACTTC
- TRBJ1-2 TRBV6-5 few CASSPYEGDSYTF TGTGCCAGCAGTCCCTATGAGGGAGATAGCTACACCTTC
TRBD2 TRBJ2-7 TRBV30 - CAWSVKGGINEQYF TGTGCCTGGAGTGTAAAGGGAGGGATAAACGAGCAGTACTTC
- TRBJ1-1 TRBV30 - CAWSVLDRMNTEAFF TGTGCCTGGAGTGTACTAGACAGGATGAACACTGAAGCTTTCTTT
TRBD1 TRBJ2-5 TRBV11-2 - CASSLGQGPLGTQYF TGTGCCAGCAGCTTAGGACAGGGGCCGTTGGGGACCCAGTACTTC
- TRBJ2-5 TRBV6-1 - CASSEAIYRGQETQYF TGTGCCAGCAGTGAAGCGATTTATAGGGGGCAAGAGACCCAGTACTTC
TRBD2 TRBJ2-1 TRBV15 - CATSREGSGGPQHEQFF TGTGCCACCAGCAGAGAAGGTAGCGGGGGGCCCCAGCATGAGCAGTTCTTC
TRBD1 TRBJ2-5 TRBV4-1 - CASSQEGFVTGGETQYF TGCGCCAGCAGCCAAGAAGGTTTTGTGACAGGGGGAGAGACCCAGTACTTC
- TRBJ2-1 TRBV27 - CASSPPGGTEQFF TGTGCCAGCAGTCCGCCGGGTGGTACTGAGCAGTTCTTC
- TRBJ1-4 TRBV30 - CAWSVRGFFEKLFF TGTGCCTGGAGTGTACGAGGGTTTTTTGAAAAACTGTTTTTT
- TRBJ2-1 TRBV5-1 - CASSLGSGDPSNEQFF TGCGCCAGCAGCTTGGGTTCGGGGGATCCGTCCAATGAGCAGTTCTTC
- TRBJ2-3 TRBV9 - CASSVETRPDTQYF TGTGCCAGCAGCGTAGAGACTCGGCCAGATACGCAGTATTTT
TRBD1 TRBJ1-1 TRBV12-3/TRBV12-4 - CASTDRVRTEAFF TGTGCCAGCACAGACAGGGTTCGAACTGAAGCTTTCTTT
- TRBJ2-2 TRBV4-1 - CASSQVPGSAGELFF TGCGCCAGCAGCCAAGTTCCAGGGTCTGCCGGGGAGCTGTTTTTT
TRBD1 TRBJ1-2 TRBV4-3 - CASSQELTQGAFRYGYTF TGCGCCAGCAGCCAAGAATTGACACAGGGGGCCTTCCGATATGGCTACACCTTC
TRBD1 TRBJ1-2 TRBV28 - CASLDRARGYTF TGTGCCAGCTTAGACAGGGCACGGGGCTACACCTTC
- TRBJ1-5 TRBV4-1 - CASSQGGRNQPQHF TGCGCCAGCAGCCAAGGAGGGAGAAATCAGCCCCAGCATTTT